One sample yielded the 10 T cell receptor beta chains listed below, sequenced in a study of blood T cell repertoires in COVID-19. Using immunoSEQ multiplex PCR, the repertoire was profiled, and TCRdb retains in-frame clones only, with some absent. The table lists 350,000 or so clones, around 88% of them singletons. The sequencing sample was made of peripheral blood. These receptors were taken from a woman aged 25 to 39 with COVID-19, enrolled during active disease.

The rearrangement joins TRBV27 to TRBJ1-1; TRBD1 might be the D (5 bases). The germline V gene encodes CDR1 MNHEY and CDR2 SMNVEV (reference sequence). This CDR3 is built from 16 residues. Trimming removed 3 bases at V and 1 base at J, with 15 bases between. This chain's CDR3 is CASSLYGQPRNTEAFF. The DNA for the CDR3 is TGTGCCAGCAGTTTGTACGGACAACCGAGGAACACTGAAGCTTTCTTT.

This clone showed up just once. The CDR3 coding sequence is TGTGCCAGCAGGCGGGACGACACAGATACGCAGTATTTT. Residues: CASRRDDTDTQYF. The J gene is TRBJ2-3, the V gene TRBV6-5; D perhaps matches TRBD2 (6 bases). The germline V and J ends were trimmed by 6 bases and 2 bases, with 9 bases remaining between them. The CDR3 consists of 13 residues. Germline lookup yields CDR1 MNHEY and CDR2 SVGAGI.

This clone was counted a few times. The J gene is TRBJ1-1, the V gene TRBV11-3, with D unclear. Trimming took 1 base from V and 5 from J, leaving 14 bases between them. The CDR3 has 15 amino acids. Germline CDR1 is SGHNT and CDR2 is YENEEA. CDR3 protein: CASSLVGPAGTEAFF. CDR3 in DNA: TGTGCCAGCAGCTTAGTCGGTCCGGCGGGGACTGAAGCTTTCTTT.

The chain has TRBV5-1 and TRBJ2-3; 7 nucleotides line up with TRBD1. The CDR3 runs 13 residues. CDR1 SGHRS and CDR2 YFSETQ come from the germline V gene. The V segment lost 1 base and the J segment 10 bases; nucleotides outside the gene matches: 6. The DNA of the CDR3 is TGCGCCAGCAGCTTGCGAGGGGGCCCCGCGCAGTATTTT. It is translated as CASSLRGGPAQYF.

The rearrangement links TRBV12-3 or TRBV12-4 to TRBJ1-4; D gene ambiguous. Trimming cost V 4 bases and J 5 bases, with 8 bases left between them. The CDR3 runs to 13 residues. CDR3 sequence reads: CASSSGQNEKLFF. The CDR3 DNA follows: TGTGCCAGCAGTTCCGGTCAAAATGAAAAACTGTTTTTT.

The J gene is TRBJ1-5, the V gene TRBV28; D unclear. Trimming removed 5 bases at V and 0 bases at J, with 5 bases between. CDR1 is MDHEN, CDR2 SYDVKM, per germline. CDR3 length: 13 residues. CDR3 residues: CASSHYSNQPQHF. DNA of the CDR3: TGTGCCAGCAGTCACTATAGCAATCAGCCCCAGCATTTT.

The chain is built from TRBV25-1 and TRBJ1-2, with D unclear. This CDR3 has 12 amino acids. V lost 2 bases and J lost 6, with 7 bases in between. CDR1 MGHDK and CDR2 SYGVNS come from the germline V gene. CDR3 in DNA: TGTGCCAGCAGTGAAGCAGGTGATGGCTACACCTTC. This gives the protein CASSEAGDGYTF.

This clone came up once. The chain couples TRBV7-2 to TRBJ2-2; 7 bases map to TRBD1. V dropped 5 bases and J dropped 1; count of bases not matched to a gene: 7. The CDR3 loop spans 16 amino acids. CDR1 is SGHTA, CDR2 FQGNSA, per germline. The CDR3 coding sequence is TGTGCCAGCAGCGCCACCGGGACAGTGAACACCGGGGAGCTGTTTTTT. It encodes CASSATGTVNTGELFF. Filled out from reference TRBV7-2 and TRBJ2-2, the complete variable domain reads GAGVSQSPSNKVTEKGKDVELRCDPISGHTALYWYRQSLGQGLEFLIYFQGNSAPDKSGLPSDRFSAERTGGSVSTLTIQRTQQEDSAVYLCASSATGTVNTGELFFGEGSRLTVL.

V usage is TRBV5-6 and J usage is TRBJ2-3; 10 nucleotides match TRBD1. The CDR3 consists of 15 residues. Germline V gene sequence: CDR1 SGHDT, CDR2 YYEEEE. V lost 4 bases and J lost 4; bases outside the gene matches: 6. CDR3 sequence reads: CASSPGTGVPDTQYF. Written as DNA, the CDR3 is TGTGCCAGCAGCCCCGGGACAGGGGTTCCAGATACGCAGTATTTT.

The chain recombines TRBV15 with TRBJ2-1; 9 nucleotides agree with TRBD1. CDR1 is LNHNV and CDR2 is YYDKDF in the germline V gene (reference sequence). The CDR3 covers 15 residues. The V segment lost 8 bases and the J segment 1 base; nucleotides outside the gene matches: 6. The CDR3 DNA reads TGTGCCACCCGTACAGGGGGCATGTCCTACAATGAGCAGTTCTTC. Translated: CATRTGGMSYNEQFF.